This T cell receptor beta chain appears in the sequencing data of a study of siplizumab effects on memory and regulatory T cells (dated by TCRdb to between 2018 and 2020). A note on the overall study: The study examined how the anti-CD2 antibody siplizumab affects alloreactive T-cell subsets in allogeneic mixed lymphocyte reactions built from human PBMCs. What the research found in general, with its limitations: The suppressive function of proliferating Tregs from siplizumab cultures was not functionally confirmed. Roughly 80-97% of proliferating CD4+ or CD8+ clones could not be assigned a naive or memory phenotype. Sequences below about 10^-5 frequency were poorly captured, so only a minor fraction of alloreactive clones could be mapped to unstimulated subsets. Siplizumab significantly reduced the cumulative frequency of alloreactive sequences traceable to unstimulated CD4+ memory T cells. Compared with memory T cells, unstimulated naive T cells appeared more diverse, and naive cells seemed to make a substantial contribution to the alloresponse. Among mappable alloreactive CD4+ clones, an average Treg-derived fraction of over 60% was observed with siplizumab, compared with roughly 28% in control reactions.

Sorted unstimulated T cells and proliferating T cells recovered from mixed lymphocyte reactions underwent TCRbeta CDR3 sequencing. Fresh whole blood from ten HLA-typed healthy donors served as the source for isolating PBMCs. Note on this clone: It lacks a known antigen. Per-nucleotide qualities are absent, and no much larger clonotype sits a single base away.

From V the trimming removes 5 bases and from J it removes 5 bases, while the gene matches leave 6 bases of the junction unaccounted for. Reading from cysteine to phenylalanine, the CDR3 counts 14 amino acids. The only DNA kept is the CDR3, 42 bases in frame from the first base. Based on the germline V gene, the CDR1 and CDR2 sequences are SGHAT and FQNNGV. Library generation was performed with the immunoSEQ multiplex PCR assay. Some 1.1 x 10^5 TCR templates per sample were assayed by the deep sequencing platform. Genomic DNA extracted from sorted T cells was the material used for TCRbeta CDR3 sequencing. The source study handled its data this way. Clonal analysis of TCRbeta CDR3 data was done in the R programming language. Unstimulated samples were compared with post-reaction CFSE-low samples to define alloreactive CD4+ and CD8+ clones. Regulatory or non-regulatory origin of alloreactive CD4+ clones was assigned by matching sequences to the sorted unstimulated Treg and non-Treg repertoires. Not all clones reach the TCRdb copy of this immuneACCESS table, which keeps in-frame sequences only. Checked studies attribute under half of the gap to unresolved V genes and leave the rest unexplained. Clonal size and the V and J genes are those of that table, whereas D and trimming came from the DNA. Present in this sample are under 140,000 clones, roughly 89% of which were seen just once. Around 1.3% of the sample rests with the top ten.

This chain joins TRBV11-2 to TRBJ1-5, with 7 bases matching TRBD1. This clonotype originated in a human donor in good health. Sequenced: CD4+ T cells sorted from blood. The CDR3 reads as follows: CASSPTQGYQPQHF. The bases read TGTGCCAGCAGCCCAACACAGGGGTATCAGCCCCAGCATTTT.